This T cell receptor (beta chain) appears in the sequencing data of a study of PD-1 blockade in classical Hodgkin lymphoma. Data came from immunoSEQ multiplex PCR; TCRdb stores just in-frame clones and leaves some out. The data contain 90,000 to 140,000 clones, roughly nine tenths of them singletons. In germline, CDR1 is SGDLS, CDR2 YYNGEE. This CDR3 has 15 residues. The ends lost 4 bases at V and 3 bases at J; junction bases unmatched: 3. The time point denotes: cycle 4 day 1 (C4D1), after more than five weeks of nivolumab. Relapse after autologous stem cell transplantation occurred in every patient, and brentuximab vedotin exposure varied.

Sequenced here: peripheral blood mononuclear cells (PBMCs), sampled before the fourth cycle of nivolumab. The TCR sequence derives from a human donor with classical Hodgkin lymphoma. This chain connects TRBV9 to TRBJ2-1, with 11 positions matching TRBD2. CDR3 loop: CASSLTSGIYNEQFF. CDR3 sequence (DNA): TGTGCCAGCAGCCTGACTAGCGGGATCTACAATGAGCAGTTCTTC. The full variable domain, its missing parts supplied by reference TRBV9 and TRBJ2-1, is DSGVTQTPKHLITATGQRVTLRCSPRSGDLSVYWYQQSLDQGLQFLIQYYNGEERAKGNILERFSAQQFPDLHSELNLSSLELGDSALYFCASSLTSGIYNEQFFGPGTRLTVL.